The 32 T cell receptor beta chains given below trace back to one sample, sequenced in a study of T cells in localized non-small cell lung cancer. Assay: immunoSEQ multiplex PCR; the TCRdb copy retains only in-frame clones and omits some. Of about 53,000 clones in the sample, approximately 83% were seen once. The specimen comprised peripheral blood mononuclear cells, sampled before any cancer treatment. These receptor sequences come from a man aged 35 to 69 with stage III lung adenocarcinoma.

This clone has just one count. This chain uses TRBV2 with TRBJ1-1; D is ambiguous. The CDR3 has 13 amino acids. The germline gives CDR1 SNHLY, CDR2 FYNNEI. Trimming cost V 7 bases and J 1 base, with 10 bases left between them. The CDR3 loop reads CASTKERNTEAFF. DNA of the CDR3: TGTGCCAGCACCAAAGAGAGGAACACTGAAGCTTTCTTT. Full variable domain (remainder filled in from reference TRBV2 and TRBJ1-1): EPEVTQTPSHQVTQMGQEVILRCVPISNHLYFYWYRQILGQKVEFLVSFYNNEISEKSEIFDDQFSVERPDGSNFTLKIRSTKLEDSAMYFCASTKERNTEAFFGQGTRLTVV.

This clone was recorded only once. V usage is TRBV2 and J usage is TRBJ2-1, with 8 nucleotides matching TRBD2. In germline, CDR1 is SNHLY, CDR2 FYNNEI. V dropped 6 bases and J dropped 2; count of bases not matched to a gene: 3. CDR3 length: 14 residues. The CDR3 sequence: CASSRGLAYNEQFF. The DNA for the CDR3 is TGTGCCAGCAGCAGGGGACTAGCCTACAATGAGCAGTTCTTC.

The V and J genes are TRBV10-2 and TRBJ1-3; 7 bases fit TRBD1. V lost 5 bases to trimming and J lost 0 bases; unmatched junction nucleotides: 4. CDR1 is WSHSY and CDR2 is SAAADI in the germline V gene. The CDR3 runs to 15 residues. Written as DNA, the CDR3 is TGCGCCAGCAGTCCGACAGGGAACTCTGGAAACACCATATATTTT. The encoded protein is CASSPTGNSGNTIYF.

This sequence joins TRBV6-6 and TRBJ2-3; TRBD2 agrees at 7 bases. This CDR3 comprises 16 residues. CDR1 and CDR2 (germline): MNHNY, SVGAGI (reference sequence). V gave up 7 bases and J gave up 3 bases; unmatched junction bases: 13. The CDR3 nucleotides are TGTGCCAGCACCATAGGAGGACTAGTGACGACAGATACGCAGTATTTT. This translates into CASTIGGLVTTDTQYF.

This chain links TRBV6-4 with TRBJ2-1, with D possibly matching TRBD2 (5 bases). Germline V gene data show CDR1 as MRHNA and CDR2 as SNTAGT. Between the trimmed V and J ends, which lost 6 bases and 8 bases, there was a span of 14 bases. The CDR3 is 13 residues long. CDR3 in DNA: TGTGCCAGCAGCATTGAAGAGGGCGATGAGCAGTTCTTC. Protein sequence: CASSIEEGDEQFF.

The V and J genes are TRBV2 and TRBJ2-2; perhaps TRBD1 as D (6 bases). The CDR3 sequence is 16 residues long. Germline-derived CDR1 and CDR2 are SNHLY and FYNNEI. The V end lost 6 bases, the J end lost 0 bases, and 14 bases lay between the germline ends. The CDR3 reads CASSSDRTANTGELFF. The CDR3 nucleotides read TGTGCCAGCAGCAGCGACAGGACCGCGAACACCGGGGAGCTGTTTTTT.

The gene calls are TRBV9 and TRBJ2-6, with D uncertain. Trimming shortened V by 4 bases and J by 1 base, and 24 bases separated the two germline ends. The CDR3 is made up of 20 amino acids. Germline-derived CDR1 and CDR2 are SGDLS and YYNGEE. This CDR3 reads CASSFTLRPGLSSGANVLTF. The CDR3, as DNA: TGTGCCAGCAGCTTCACTCTTCGTCCCGGCCTTTCTTCTGGGGCCAACGTCCTGACTTTC.

The chain combines TRBV9 with TRBJ2-2, with 9 bases aligning to TRBD2. The J segment lost 5 bases and the V segment lost 0 bases, leaving 11 bases of the junction unmatched. Germline V gene data show CDR1 as SGDLS and CDR2 as YYNGEE. This CDR3 comprises 18 residues. The CDR3 nucleotides read TGTGCCAGCAGCGTAGTGGAGGGACTAGCTACGAGGACCGGGGAGCTGTTTTTT. It translates to CASSVVEGLATRTGELFF.

The chain joins TRBV5-5 to TRBJ1-6; a possible D gene is TRBD1 (6 bases). V was clipped by 4 bases and J by 7 bases, with 15 bases between them. Per the germline V gene, CDR1 is SGHKS and CDR2 is YYEKEE (reference sequence). This CDR3 contains 15 residues. CDR3 nucleotides: TGTGCCAGCAGCCGCGCGGGGGCTTGGAATTCACCCCTCCACTTT. Translation: CASSRAGAWNSPLHF.

This clone was found once. Other DNA sequences in this specimen translate into the identical CDR3. The chain joins TRBV7-2 to TRBJ2-5, with 8 bases lining up with TRBD1. The CDR3 length is 13 residues. Germline trimming cut 4 bases from V and 4 bases from J; bases unmatched to any gene: 2. Germline assignment: CDR1 SGHTA and CDR2 FQGNSA. The CDR3 reads CASSSGQGETQYF. The CDR3 DNA reads TGTGCCAGCAGCTCAGGACAGGGAGAGACCCAGTACTTC.

This rearrangement joins TRBV18 to TRBJ1-5; tentative D call: TRBD1 (6 bases). Germline V gene data show CDR1 as KGHSH and CDR2 as LQKENI. V lost 3 bases and J lost 7, with 16 bases in between. CDR3 length: 15 residues. The CDR3 DNA sequence: TGTGCCAGCTCACCGGACAGTGGGGCGAGGCAGCCCCAGCATTTT. This sequence encodes CASSPDSGARQPQHF.

CDR3 sequence (DNA): TGCGCCAGCAGCTTGGCACCGGGGCCAAGCGCTGGAAACACCATATATTTT. This gives the protein CASSLAPGPSAGNTIYF. This rearrangement joins TRBV5-1 to TRBJ1-3; weak D call: TRBD1 (5 bases). The CDR3 contains 17 residues. Germline CDR1 SGHRS, CDR2 YFSETQ. With 0 bases removed from V and 2 bases from J, the gap between germline ends came to 15 bases. Filled out from reference TRBV5-1 and TRBJ1-3, the complete variable domain reads KAGVTQTPRYLIKTRGQQVTLSCSPISGHRSVSWYQQTPGQGLQFLFEYFSETQRNKGNFPGRFSGRQFSNSRSEMNVSTLELGDSALYLCASSLAPGPSAGNTIYFGEGSWLTVV.

The chain is built from TRBV7-6 and TRBJ2-7; no firm D call. Germline CDR1 reads SGHVS; CDR2 reads FNYEAQ. This CDR3 comprises 13 residues. With 5 bases removed from V and 3 bases from J, the gap between germline ends came to 11 bases. The CDR3 region has the DNA TGTGCCAGCAGCCTCGGGCAGTTCTACGAGCAGTACTTC. Its protein is CASSLGQFYEQYF.

The V call is TRBV7-2, the J call TRBJ1-5, with a possible D match to TRBD1 (5 bases). Trimming cost V 3 bases and J 9 bases, with 12 bases left between them. CDR3 length equals 13 residues. Germline CDR1 is SGHTA and CDR2 is FQGNSA. CDR3 sequence (DNA): TGTGCCAGCAGCTTGGGCGGGGGGTGGCCCCAGCATTTT. It is translated as CASSLGGGWPQHF.

This clone was seen once. The chain joins TRBV27 to TRBJ2-4; possible D gene TRBD2, 5 bases. The V end was cut by 2 bases, the J end by 6 bases, with 11 bases between. The CDR3 runs 14 residues. CDR1 and CDR2 from the germline V gene are MNHEY and SMNVEV (reference sequence). The CDR3 DNA reads as TGTGCCAGCAGTTTAGAGGGCTTGGGAAACATTCAGTACTTC. Residues: CASSLEGLGNIQYF.

This chain connects TRBV9 to TRBJ2-7; 7 bases are a match to TRBD1. The CDR3 covers 17 residues. J was trimmed by 0 bases and V by 4 bases; bases with no gene match: 13. From germline, CDR1 is SGDLS and CDR2 YYNGEE. The CDR3 sequence: CASSPEGGAPFSYEQYF. CDR3 bases: TGTGCCAGCAGCCCCGAAGGGGGCGCCCCCTTCTCCTACGAGCAGTACTTC.

The chain couples TRBV11-3 to TRBJ2-5; no clear D gene. CDR3 length equals 12 residues. CDR1 and CDR2 from the germline V gene are SGHNT and YENEEA. Trimming removed 5 bases at V and 5 bases at J, with 9 bases between. CDR3: CASSEGGETQYF. The CDR3 DNA follows: TGTGCCAGCAGCGAAGGTGGGGAGACCCAGTACTTC.

The rearrangement joins TRBV5-6 to TRBJ2-7; the match to TRBD2 covers 9 bases. From germline, CDR1 is SGHDT and CDR2 YYEEEE. The CDR3 extends over 14 amino acids. Germline trimming cut 0 bases from V and 4 bases from J; bases unmatched to any gene: 2. The CDR3 spells CASSLVSGSYEQYF. The CDR3 nucleotides read TGTGCCAGCAGCTTGGTTAGCGGGAGTTACGAGCAGTACTTC.

The V call is TRBV23-1, the J call TRBJ1-2; D remains unclear. TRBV23-1 is an open reading frame whose function is uncertain. This CDR3 has 12 amino acids. The V gene lost 4 bases and the J gene lost 11 bases, with 14 bases spanning the gap. The CDR3 region has the DNA TGCGCCAGCAGTCGGACCGACCTTAATTACACCTTC. This translates into CASSRTDLNYTF.

V and J are TRBV7-2 and TRBJ1-3, with TRBD1 as a possible D gene (6 bases). V lost 2 bases to trimming and J lost 4 bases, with 9 bases between them. CDR3 length: 14 residues. Germline lookup yields CDR1 SGHTA and CDR2 FQGNSA. In DNA form, the CDR3 reads TGTGCCAGCAGCTTATTGCAGGGGGGAAACACCATATATTTT. This encodes CASSLLQGGNTIYF.

J is TRBJ2-1 and V is TRBV2, with D possibly matching TRBD2 (6 bases). Germline V lookup: CDR1 SNHLY, CDR2 FYNNEI. The CDR3 has 14 amino acids. V lost 3 bases and J lost 0, with 6 bases in between. The DNA for the CDR3 is TGTGCCAGCAGTGACGGGGGCTCCTACAATGAGCAGTTCTTC. Protein sequence: CASSDGGSYNEQFF.

The chain has TRBV5-5 and TRBJ2-7; 7 bases align to TRBD1. J lost 2 bases, V lost 0 bases, and 2 bases had no gene match. This CDR3 is built from 14 residues. Germline CDR1 is SGHKS and CDR2 is YYEKEE (reference sequence). CDR3 sequence: CASSLEGTAYEQYF. The CDR3 region has the DNA TGTGCCAGCAGCTTGGAAGGGACAGCCTACGAGCAGTACTTC.

The J gene is TRBJ2-7, the V gene TRBV2; TRBD1 matches 7 bases. With V trimmed by 6 bases and J by 2 bases, 4 bases remained unmatched. Per the germline V gene, CDR1 is SNHLY and CDR2 is FYNNEI. The CDR3 covers 13 residues. The CDR3 region has the DNA TGTGCCAGCAGGACAGGGCAGACCTACGAGCAGTACTTC. Residues: CASRTGQTYEQYF.

The chain links TRBV2 to TRBJ2-1, with D unresolved. CDR3 length: 14 amino acids. Trimming removed 6 bases from V and 1 base from J, with 10 bases in between. Germline loops: CDR1 SNHLY, CDR2 FYNNEI. CDR3 protein: CASRALGSYNEQFF. CDR3 nucleotide sequence: TGTGCCAGCAGAGCCCTCGGTTCCTACAATGAGCAGTTCTTC.

This chain connects TRBV7-3 to TRBJ2-5; D remains unclear. The CDR3 consists of 13 residues. Germline CDR1 is SGHTA and CDR2 is FQGTGA. The V end lost 2 bases, the J end lost 5 bases, and 9 bases lay between the germline ends. CDR3 sequence (DNA): TGTGCCAGCAGCTTAGTTCATCGGGAGACCCAGTACTTC. Translating it yields CASSLVHRETQYF.

Only a few counts were recorded for this clone. The chain employs TRBV5-1 and TRBJ2-3; TRBD2 matches at 8 bases. After removal of 4 bases from V and 3 bases from J, the junction contained 7 bases not matched to a gene. Germline V gene data show CDR1 as SGHRS and CDR2 as YFSETQ. This CDR3 has 15 amino acids. The CDR3 DNA follows: TGCGCCAGCAGCACGTTAGCGGGGTCTACAGATACGCAGTATTTT. The encoded protein is CASSTLAGSTDTQYF. Drawing the rest from reference TRBV5-1 and TRBJ2-3, the complete variable domain is KAGVTQTPRYLIKTRGQQVTLSCSPISGHRSVSWYQQTPGQGLQFLFEYFSETQRNKGNFPGRFSGRQFSNSRSEMNVSTLELGDSALYLCASSTLAGSTDTQYFGPGTRLTVL.

The rearrangement links TRBV25-1 to TRBJ2-3, with 11 bases matching TRBD2. Germline-derived CDR1 and CDR2 are MGHDK and SYGVNS. V was pared by 7 bases and J by 3 bases, with 3 bases of the junction left unmatched. The CDR3 is 14 residues long. CDR3 in DNA: TGTGCCAGCATAGCGGGAGGGACGACAGATACGCAGTATTTT. It translates to CASIAGGTTDTQYF.

V and J are TRBV4-2 and TRBJ2-5; TRBD2 agrees at 8 bases. The J segment lost 4 bases and the V segment lost 1 base, leaving 8 bases of the junction unmatched. CDR3 size: 16 residues. The V gene's germline CDR1 is LGHNA and CDR2 YNFKEQ. The CDR3 here is CASSQGAAGASETQYF. The CDR3 DNA sequence: TGTGCCAGCAGCCAAGGGGCAGCGGGGGCTTCAGAGACCCAGTACTTC.

Written as DNA, the CDR3 is TGTGCCAGCAGCCAACCGAGGGAGGCCTCTGGCTACACCTTC. This sequence encodes CASSQPREASGYTF. The gene calls are TRBV14 and TRBJ1-2; D remains unclear. Germline V lookup: CDR1 SGHDN, CDR2 FVKESK. V lost 2 bases and J lost 7, with 14 bases in between. This CDR3 contains 14 residues.

This clone was counted only a few times. The chain is built from TRBV18 and TRBJ2-2; D is uncertain. CDR1 KGHSH and CDR2 LQKENI come from the germline V gene. The CDR3 has 15 amino acids. V was trimmed by 4 bases and J by 4 bases, leaving 13 bases between them. CDR3 in amino acids: CASSLPSWGTGELFF. CDR3 nucleotides: TGTGCCAGCTCACTACCATCCTGGGGCACCGGGGAGCTGTTTTTT.

This sequence joins TRBV10-2 and TRBJ2-1; D is possibly TRBD2 (6 bases). The CDR3 loop spans 14 amino acids. The ends were cut back, 5 bases at V and 7 bases at J, with 15 bases in the middle. Germline V CDR1 and CDR2: WSHSY, SAAADI. This chain's CDR3 is CASSSLTGVNEQFF. CDR3 DNA: TGCGCCAGCAGTAGCCTCACGGGGGTTAATGAGCAGTTCTTC.

This clone was observed a few times. The V gene is TRBV5-1, the J gene TRBJ1-1, with no clear D. The CDR3 spans 12 residues. V shed 2 bases and J shed 3 bases, with 5 bases lying between them. From germline, CDR1 is SGHRS and CDR2 YFSETQ. The CDR3: CASSFSDTEAFF. CDR3 coding DNA: TGCGCCAGCAGCTTTAGTGACACTGAAGCTTTCTTT.